Each of the 19 T cell receptor beta chains below was sequenced from the same sample in a study of chronic HIV infection and antiretroviral therapy. TCRdb fed the 5' RACE reads into MiXCR, producing one record per CDR3 protein. Altogether more than 30,000 distinct CDR3 sequences are present, roughly 8.7% being singletons, with the ten largest covering 2% to 2.5%. The specimen sequenced was peripheral blood. The receptors derive from an adult who had HIV and had not received antiretroviral therapy, or was an uninfected healthy control (not recorded which).

This clonotype was seen repeatedly, ten times or more. This chain joins TRBV9 and TRBJ2-1; TRBD2 is a possible D gene (6 bases). Germline V CDR1 and CDR2: SGDLS, YYNGEE. CDR3 length equals 14 residues. Trimming took 7 bases from V and 9 from J, leaving 20 bases between them. The CDR3 loop is CASDEMPGVTEQFF. CDR3 DNA: TGTGCCAGCGACGAGATGCCGGGGGTCACTGAGCAGTTCTTC.

In its sample, this clonotype was seen a few times. The chain recombines TRBV27 with TRBJ2-7; TRBD2 agrees at 9 bases. Germline V gives CDR1 MNHEY, CDR2 SMNVEV (reference sequence). This CDR3 is built from 17 residues. The V and J ends lost 2 bases and 4 bases, in that order; junction bases with no gene match: 12. The CDR3 reads CASSLLAGGRAGYEQYF. CDR3 coding DNA: TGTGCCAGCAGTTTACTGGCGGGCGGGAGGGCCGGGTACGAGCAGTACTTC.

As regards this clonotype: One base away lies a much larger clone, so this may be a sequencing read error. The gene calls are TRBV5-1 and TRBJ1-1; weak D call: TRBD1 (5 bases). Germline-derived CDR1 and CDR2 are SGHRS and YFSETQ. This CDR3 is built from 12 residues. This CDR3 is CANSYPGGEAFF. CDR3 in DNA: TGCGCCAACAGCTACCCCGGGGGTGAAGCTTTCTTT.

This clonotype was counted at least ten times. The V call is TRBV12-3 or TRBV12-4, the J call TRBJ2-1; D is perhaps TRBD1 or TRBD2 (6 bases each). With 8 bases removed from V and 6 bases from J, the gap between germline ends came to 11 bases. The length of the CDR3 is 12 residues. The CDR3 DNA reads as TGTGCCAGCGGCCGGGGGCTCAATGAGCAGTTCTTC. It encodes CASGRGLNEQFF.

The J gene is TRBJ1-5, the V gene TRBV29-1; TRBD1 matches 8 bases. The CDR3 length is 17 residues. From germline, CDR1 is SQVTM and CDR2 ANQGSEA. The J segment lost 4 bases and the V segment lost 0 bases, leaving 11 bases of the junction unmatched. The CDR3 loop is CSVEDLKGQGSNQPQHF. CDR3 nucleotides: TGCAGCGTTGAAGATCTGAAAGGACAGGGTAGTAATCAGCCCCAGCATTTT.

The chain joins TRBV18 to TRBJ2-3, with TRBD2 matching over 9 bases. The CDR3 runs 16 residues. V was pared by 1 base and J by 0 bases, with 2 bases of the junction left unmatched. Germline V gene data show CDR1 as KGHSH and CDR2 as LQKENI. The CDR3 coding sequence is TGTGCCAGCTCACCACGACTAGCGGCTAGCACAGATACGCAGTATTTT. Its protein is CASSPRLAASTDTQYF.

This clonotype was counted at least ten times. This rearrangement joins TRBV20-1 to TRBJ2-3, with D perhaps matching TRBD2 (5 bases). Per the germline V gene, CDR1 is DFQATT and CDR2 is SNEGSKA (reference sequence). Deletions cut 0 bases from V and 0 bases from J, with 10 bases between. The CDR3 has 15 residues. CDR3 protein: CSARESAASTDTQYF. DNA for the CDR3: TGCAGTGCTAGAGAATCAGCGGCTAGCACAGATACGCAGTATTTT.

This clonotype occurred a few times. The gene calls are TRBV30 and TRBJ1-5, with D uncertain. V gave up 3 bases and J gave up 0 bases, with 3 bases separating them. The CDR3 consists of 12 residues. Germline V CDR1 and CDR2: GTSNPN, SVGIG (reference sequence). CDR3 in DNA: TGTGCCTGGAGCGATAGCAATCAGCCCCAGCATTTT. This sequence encodes CAWSDSNQPQHF.

This clonotype was detected many times. The rearrangement joins TRBV7-6 to TRBJ2-1; weak D call: TRBD2 (7 bases). CDR1 and CDR2 (germline): SGHVS, FNYEAQ. V was clipped by 0 bases and J by 2 bases, with 11 bases between them. The CDR3 extends over 16 amino acids. The CDR3 DNA is TGTGCCAGCAGCTTAGCGGGGGGGCTGGCCTACAATGAGCAGTTCTTC. Protein: CASSLAGGLAYNEQFF. Using reference TRBV7-6 and TRBJ2-1 for the parts outside the CDR3, the full variable domain is GAGVSQSPRYKVTKRGQDVALRCDPISGHVSLYWYRQALGQGPEFLTYFNYEAQQDKSGLPNDRFSAERPEGSISTLTIQRTEQRDSAMYRCASSLAGGLAYNEQFFGPGTRLTVL.

This clonotype was observed at least ten times. V usage is TRBV20-1 and J usage is TRBJ2-7; D is uncertain. The CDR3 runs 12 residues. The V end lost 5 bases, the J end lost 1 base, and 9 bases lay between the germline ends. CDR1 is DFQATT and CDR2 is SNEGSKA in the germline V gene (reference sequence). The CDR3 DNA reads as TGCAGTGCTCGGACGCTTTCCTACGAGCAGTACTTC. Translated, it gives CSARTLSYEQYF.

The sample holds a few counts of this clonotype. This sequence joins TRBV7-2 and TRBJ1-4; D unresolved. CDR3 size: 14 residues. V gave up 5 bases and J gave up 7 bases, with 14 bases separating them. Germline V gene data show CDR1 as SGHTA and CDR2 as FQGNSA. CDR3 amino acids: CASSTTGPVEKLFF. CDR3 DNA: TGTGCCAGCAGCACCACCGGGCCGGTTGAAAAACTGTTTTTT.

This clonotype occurred a few times. The DNA of the CDR3 is TGTGCCAGCAGTTTCAACACAGGGTTTGGCTACACCTTC. It yields the protein CASSFNTGFGYTF. This rearrangement joins TRBV27 to TRBJ1-2; perhaps TRBD1 as D (6 bases). This CDR3 has 13 residues. The V gene lost 3 bases and the J gene lost 7 bases, with 12 bases spanning the gap. CDR1 MNHEY and CDR2 SMNVEV come from the germline V gene (reference sequence).

This clonotype was counted at least ten times. The chain combines TRBV20-1 with TRBJ1-2; weak D call: TRBD1 (5 bases). There are 13 residues in the CDR3. V was trimmed by 2 bases and J by 3 bases, leaving 10 bases between them. Germline V gene lookup returns CDR1 DFQATT and CDR2 SNEGSKA (reference sequence). CDR3 sequence reads: CSARLQEDYGYTF. CDR3 coding DNA: TGCAGTGCTAGATTACAGGAAGACTATGGCTACACCTTC.

This clonotype was observed many times. The V and J genes are TRBV2 and TRBJ2-7; 10 bases align to TRBD1. The CDR3 consists of 14 residues. J gave up 5 bases and V 1 base, and 2 bases lay outside the gene matches. CDR1 and CDR2 from the germline V gene are SNHLY and FYNNEI. CDR3 coding DNA: TGTGCCAGCAGTGAAGGGGGGACAGGGGACGAGCAGTACTTC. Amino acids: CASSEGGTGDEQYF.

V usage is TRBV4-2 and J usage is TRBJ1-4, with D possibly TRBD1 on 5 matching bases. Germline CDR1 and CDR2: LGHNA and YNFKEQ. The CDR3 is 15 residues long. V lost 1 base to trimming and J lost 5 bases, with 11 bases between them. CDR3 amino acids: CASSQAPGPNEKLFF. The CDR3 nucleotides read TGTGCCAGCAGCCAAGCCCCAGGGCCCAATGAAAAACTGTTTTTT.

This clonotype was found a few times. The chain uses TRBV28 and TRBJ1-1; TRBD1 might be the D (5 bases). Germline lookup yields CDR1 MDHEN and CDR2 SYDVKM. There are 16 residues in the CDR3. Trimming stripped 6 bases from V and 1 base from J, with 18 bases between. The CDR3: CASRISGFSRNTEAFF. The CDR3 DNA follows: TGTGCCAGCAGAATCTCAGGGTTCTCCAGGAACACTGAAGCTTTCTTT.

This clonotype was detected a few times. This chain uses TRBV27 with TRBJ1-4; no reliable D call. This CDR3 contains 15 residues. V was shortened by 6 bases and J by 4 bases, with 15 bases between the two germline ends. Germline V CDR1 and CDR2: MNHEY, SMNVEV (reference sequence). The CDR3 coding sequence is TGTGCCAGCAGCAAAGGAGGAGGGTTTAATGAAAAACTGTTTTTT. This codes for CASSKGGGFNEKLFF.

This clonotype was observed many times. The rearrangement joins TRBV29-1 to TRBJ1-1; D is unresolved. This CDR3 region has 15 residues. V lost 6 bases, J lost 0 bases, and 17 bases lay in between. Germline CDR1 is SQVTM and CDR2 is ANQGSEA. The CDR3 here is CSVVRSAAMNTEAFF. The CDR3 region has the DNA TGCAGCGTCGTGCGGTCGGCAGCCATGAACACTGAAGCTTTCTTT.

Many counts were recorded for this clonotype. J is TRBJ2-1 and V is TRBV12-3 or TRBV12-4, with D uncertain. Between the trimmed V and J ends, which lost 3 bases and 9 bases, there was a span of 3 bases. This CDR3 contains 10 residues. The CDR3 loop is CASSFREQFF. Written as DNA, the CDR3 is TGTGCCAGCAGTTTTCGTGAGCAGTTCTTC.